A single T cell receptor beta chain is shown here with its context. The data stem from a study of blood T cell repertoires in COVID-19. As for the study in general: Acute-phase and convalescent COVID-19 samples originated in the United States, Italy and Spain. PBMCs, B-cell-depleted T cells, or T cells provided the cDNA or gDNA that made up the material.

In the authors' methods: Amplifying reference gene primers gave estimates of nucleated cell counts. Clones were read by immunoSEQ multiplex PCR, and TCRdb kept only the in-frame ones, dropping some. D and trimming come from the DNA, and the V and J calls and clone size come from that table. This sample has just over 45,000 clones, with about nine tenths found just once. This TCR came from a human donor in a cohort sampled during active COVID-19. Material: peripheral blood.

CDR3 loop: CASSSLRTSVNNEQFF. DNA of the CDR3: TGTGCCAGCAGCTCCCTCCGGACTAGCGTGAACAATGAGCAGTTCTTC. The V call is TRBV7-8, the J call TRBJ2-1; 9 positions agree with TRBD2. J lost 5 bases, V lost 4 bases, and 9 bases had no gene match. This CDR3 has 16 amino acids. Per the germline V gene, CDR1 is SGHVS and CDR2 is FQNEAQ. Supplemented by reference TRBV7-8 and TRBJ2-1, the full variable domain reads GAGVSQSPRYKVAKRGQDVALRCDPISGHVSLFWYQQALGQGPEFLTYFQNEAQLDKSGLPSDRFFAERPEGSVSTLKIQRTQQEDSAVYLCASSSLRTSVNNEQFFGPGTRLTVL.